Below, one T cell receptor (beta chain) is given with its context. Its antigen is undetermined. The sample belongs to a study of response to subunit inactivated influenza vaccine. Whole-study results and caveats: Every seasonal influenza vaccination brings in few new T cells, the authors suggested.

One entry per CDR3 protein, called by TCRdb with MiXCR from the RT-PCR reads. The sample records just over 300,000 distinct CDR3 sequences, about 20% being singletons. There are 18 residues in the CDR3. Germline CDR1 reads SGDLS; CDR2 reads YYNGEE. V shed 2 bases and J 2 bases; nucleotides not matched to a gene: 10. The genes are TRBV9 and TRBJ2-3; 11 positions agree with TRBD1. Specimen: PBMCs from blood, collected 21 months after vaccination. The receptor was isolated from a man aged 50-75 years who received an inactivated influenza vaccine. CDR3 protein: CASSVADRGLPVTDTQYF. CDR3 DNA sequence: TGTGCCAGCAGCGTTGCGGACAGGGGGCTTCCTGTCACAGATACGCAGTATTTT. The whole variable domain, filled in from reference TRBV9 and TRBJ2-3, reads DSGVTQTPKHLITATGQRVTLRCSPRSGDLSVYWYQQSLDQGLQFLIQYYNGEERAKGNILERFSAQQFPDLHSELNLSSLELGDSALYFCASSVADRGLPVTDTQYFGPGTRLTVL.